A single sample is the source of the 28 T cell receptor beta chains below, sequenced in a study of prognosis after radiotherapy for stage I lung cancer. The genomic DNA TCR beta CDR3 region underwent two rounds of multiplex PCR. Individual primers that were specific to each TRBV and TRBJ gene served in first-round PCR. A single record per CDR3 protein comes from TCRdb applying MiXCR to the multiplex PCR reads. The sample includes over 11,000 distinct CDR3 sequences, roughly 27% of them seen just once. The sample in question was PBMCs, obtained before or after stereotactic body radiation therapy (not recorded which). Receptors were obtained from a donor aged 50 or older with non-small cell lung cancer.

Ten or more counts support this clonotype. This sequence joins TRBV29-1 and TRBJ2-3; 9 bases align to TRBD1. CDR1 is SQVTM, CDR2 ANQGSEA, per germline. CDR3 length: 15 residues. J was trimmed by 0 bases and V by 7 bases; bases with no gene match: 8. The CDR3 DNA sequence: TGCAGCGCCAGACGGGACAGGGCTAGCACAGATACGCAGTATTTT. Residues: CSARRDRASTDTQYF.

This clonotype is labeled as medium-sized. The chain employs TRBV6-1 and TRBJ1-3; D perhaps matches TRBD1 (6 bases). This CDR3 has 15 residues. Germline V gene data show CDR1 as MNHNS and CDR2 as SASEGT. V gave up 4 bases and J gave up 4 bases, with 14 bases separating them. The CDR3 sequence is CASSAWTVFGNTIYF. In DNA form, the CDR3 reads TGTGCCAGCAGTGCGTGGACAGTGTTCGGAAACACCATATATTTT.

This clonotype was recorded at least ten times. CDR3 amino acids: CATSRPTGEGETQYF. As DNA, the CDR3 is TGTGCCACCAGCAGACCTACAGGGGAGGGGGAGACCCAGTACTTC. The genes are TRBV15 and TRBJ2-5, with D perhaps TRBD1 or TRBD2 (7 bases each). Germline V gene lookup returns CDR1 LNHNV and CDR2 YYDKDF (reference sequence). The V end lost 2 bases, the J end lost 5 bases, and 15 bases lay between the germline ends. CDR3 length: 15 amino acids.

The genes are TRBV7-8 and TRBJ1-5, with D possibly matching TRBD1 (5 bases). The germline V gene has CDR1 SGHVS and CDR2 FQNEAQ. V was trimmed by 11 bases and J by 1 base, leaving 15 bases between them. This CDR3 spans 14 amino acids. The chain's CDR3 is CARALGASNQPQHF. The CDR3 DNA follows: TGTGCCCGCGCTTTAGGGGCAAGCAATCAGCCCCAGCATTTT.

In this sample, this clonotype turned up many times. This sequence joins TRBV29-1 and TRBJ2-3; D is possibly TRBD2 (5 bases). Trimming pared 7 bases from V and 3 bases from J, leaving 17 bases between. The CDR3 covers 14 residues. Germline V gene data show CDR1 as SQVTM and CDR2 as ANQGSEA. Here the CDR3 reads CSGTGPSGTDTQYF. The DNA of the CDR3 is TGCAGCGGAACCGGGCCATCGGGGACAGATACGCAGTATTTT.

This clonotype is judged medium-sized. The V call is TRBV7-9, the J call TRBJ2-7; tentatively, D is TRBD1 (6 bases). V lost 5 bases to trimming and J lost 12 bases, with 14 bases between them. Germline assignment: CDR1 SEHNR and CDR2 FQNEAQ (reference sequence). The CDR3 consists of 11 residues. The DNA of the CDR3 is TGTGCCAGCAGCGGGGACATGTCGCGGTACTTC. Amino acid sequence: CASSGDMSRYF.

This clonotype was found many times. CDR3 sequence reads: CASSQLGLAGEYNEQFF. The CDR3, as DNA: TGCGCCAGCAGCCAACTCGGACTAGCGGGAGAGTACAATGAGCAGTTCTTC. The chain employs TRBV4-1 and TRBJ2-1; 13 nucleotides agree with TRBD2. The CDR3 totals 17 residues. Losses at the gene ends were 2 bases for V and 4 bases for J; bases not matched to a gene: 5. Germline assignment: CDR1 MGHRA and CDR2 YSYEKL.

This clonotype has at least ten counts. The V call is TRBV2, the J call TRBJ1-1; 9 positions agree with TRBD1. V lost 7 bases, J lost 4 bases, and 7 bases stayed unmatched. Germline CDR1 is SNHLY and CDR2 is FYNNEI. CDR3 length equals 14 residues. This CDR3 reads CASTTTGGPTEAFF. The CDR3 DNA is TGTGCCAGCACTACGACAGGGGGGCCCACTGAAGCTTTCTTT.

Note on this clonotype: The germline gene is not matched at one end of the junction; a read error may be the cause. The chain carries TRBV6-1 and TRBJ2-7; TRBD1 agrees at 7 bases. Germline CDR1 is MNHNS and CDR2 is SASEGT. There are 15 residues in the CDR3. The CDR3 region has the DNA TGTGCCAGCAGCTTTGCGGACAGGCCAACCTACGAGAAGTACTTC. It translates to CASSFADRPTYEKYF.

This clonotype is medium-sized. The V call is TRBV24-1, the J call TRBJ2-2, with 8 bases that match TRBD1. Unmatched junction bases numbered 8, after V lost 4 bases and J lost 5 bases. The germline CDR1 and CDR2 sequences are KGHDR and SFDVKD. This CDR3 contains 16 residues. Written as DNA, the CDR3 is TGTGCCACCAGTGACGACGGACAGGGCGGAACCGGGGAGCTGTTTTTT. Its protein is CATSDDGQGGTGELFF.

This clonotype was seen ten or more times. The chain combines TRBV29-1 with TRBJ1-2; D ambiguous. Germline V CDR1 and CDR2: SQVTM, ANQGSEA. V lost 2 bases and J lost 8, with 12 bases in between. The CDR3 totals 12 residues. CDR3 sequence (DNA): TGCAGCGTTGAAAGGGCCTCCTGGGGCTACACCTTC. It is translated as CSVERASWGYTF.

This clonotype is classed as medium-sized (0.01 to 0.1%). V usage is TRBV6-1 and J usage is TRBJ2-1, with 10 bases that match TRBD2. The V segment lost 6 bases and the J segment 8 bases; nucleotides outside the gene matches: 7. From germline, CDR1 is MNHNS and CDR2 SASEGT. The CDR3 runs 14 residues. DNA of the CDR3: TGTGCCAGCAGAAGCGGGGGGGCCGGGGATGAGCAGTTCTTC. Amino acids: CASRSGGAGDEQFF.

The table lists this clonotype with many counts. The CDR3 DNA reads as TGCGCCAGCAGCTTGGTACAGGGCCACGAGCAGTACTTC. Encoded protein: CASSLVQGHEQYF. The chain is built from TRBV5-1 and TRBJ2-7, with D possibly being TRBD1 (6 bases). V was clipped by 0 bases and J by 5 bases, with 9 bases between them. CDR3 length: 13 residues. Germline V gives CDR1 SGHRS, CDR2 YFSETQ.

The chain is built from TRBV19 and TRBJ2-7; TRBD1 might be the D (5 bases). The V end was cut by 10 bases, the J end by 5 bases, with 21 bases between. Germline V gives CDR1 LNHDA, CDR2 SQIVND (reference sequence). This CDR3 has 14 amino acids. The chain's CDR3 is CAIIIEAGRHEQYF. The DNA for the CDR3 is TGTGCCATTATTATAGAGGCAGGGCGTCACGAGCAGTACTTC.

Ten or more counts support this clonotype. The chain combines TRBV4-1 with TRBJ2-7, with 8 positions matching TRBD1. CDR3 size: 15 residues. Trimming took 0 bases from V and 3 from J; bases not matched to a gene: 4. Per germline, CDR1 MGHRA and CDR2 YSYEKL. CDR3 amino acids: CASSQERTGSYEQYF. The CDR3 nucleotides read TGCGCCAGCAGCCAAGAGAGGACAGGGAGCTACGAGCAGTACTTC.

Ten or more counts support this clonotype. The V gene is TRBV6-4, the J gene TRBJ2-3; D may match TRBD1 or TRBD2 (5 bases each). The V gene lost 6 bases and the J gene lost 2 bases, with 15 bases spanning the gap. The CDR3 sequence is 15 residues long. In germline, CDR1 is MRHNA, CDR2 SNTAGT. This CDR3 reads CASSPGRINTDTQYF. In nucleotides, the CDR3 is TGTGCCAGCAGCCCGGGACGGATCAACACAGATACGCAGTATTTT.

A remark on this clonotype: This is likely a read error, given that the CDR3 carries no conserved phenylalanine or tryptophan at its end. The CDR3 is CASSSPEHFRTEMDEQFL. DNA for the CDR3: TGTGCCAGCAGTTCGCCCGAACATTTCAGGACGGAAATGGATGAGCAGTTCTTG. This chain links TRBV12-3 or TRBV12-4 with TRBJ2-1; D gene unclear. V was clipped by 4 bases and J by 8 bases, with 27 bases between them. The CDR3 loop spans 18 amino acids.

On this clonotype itself: One end of the junction does not line up with germline, which may come from a read error. J is TRBJ2-6 and V is TRBV4-1, with D perhaps matching TRBD1 or TRBD2 (6 bases each). The germline V gene has CDR1 MGHRA and CDR2 YSYEKL. This CDR3 contains 17 residues. The CDR3 nucleotides are TGCGCCAGAAGCCCGAGGACGGGGGCGGGCGGGGCCAACGTCCTGACTTTC. This translates into CARSPRTGAGGANVLTF.

The chain carries TRBV6-1 and TRBJ2-7, with D perhaps matching TRBD2 (5 bases). Germline V CDR1 and CDR2: MNHNS, SASEGT. The CDR3 sequence is 12 residues long. CDR3 region: CGSTGNSYEQYF. The CDR3 nucleotides are TGTGGCAGTACCGGGAACTCCTACGAGCAGTACTTC.

This clonotype qualifies as medium-sized. The V call is TRBV6-1, the J call TRBJ2-1; D is possibly TRBD2 (7 bases). The CDR3 sequence is 16 residues long. Trimming cost V 7 bases and J 8 bases, with 24 bases left between them. CDR1 and CDR2 from the germline V gene are MNHNS and SASEGT. This CDR3 reads CASTVWGGGLRYEQFF. The CDR3 coding sequence is TGTGCCAGCACCGTTTGGGGGGGGGGCCTTAGGTATGAGCAGTTCTTC.

In its sample, this clonotype ranks as medium-sized. V and J are TRBV12-3 or TRBV12-4 and TRBJ1-6, with 8 bases lining up with TRBD1. The length of the CDR3 is 16 residues. Trimming took 6 bases from V and 7 from J; bases not matched to a gene: 11. CDR3 nucleotides: TGTGCCAGCAGACCCCCTAGGACAGGGAAAAATTCACCCCTCCACTTT. It codes for CASRPPRTGKNSPLHF.

This clonotype appeared many times. This chain joins TRBV20-1 and TRBJ2-7; D may be TRBD2 (6 bases). CDR3 length: 15 residues. Per germline, CDR1 DFQATT and CDR2 SNEGSKA (reference sequence). V was trimmed by 0 bases and J by 0 bases, leaving 12 bases between them. The chain's CDR3 is CSARDTEGFSYEQYF. CDR3 in DNA: TGCAGTGCTAGAGACACGGAGGGCTTCTCCTACGAGCAGTACTTC.

This clonotype has ten or more counts. The V gene is TRBV9, the J gene TRBJ2-7; the D gene is possibly TRBD1 (6 bases). Germline assignment: CDR1 SGDLS and CDR2 YYNGEE. The ends were cut back, 5 bases at V and 3 bases at J, with 15 bases in the middle. The CDR3 covers 14 residues. CDR3 sequence reads: CASRNRDTHYEQYF. The CDR3 DNA sequence: TGTGCCAGCAGGAACCGGGACACGCACTACGAGCAGTACTTC.

This clonotype counts as medium-sized (0.01 to 0.1%). The CDR3: CAWSVGDTGELFF. The CDR3 coding sequence is TGTGCCTGGAGTGTAGGAGACACCGGGGAGCTGTTTTTT. V is TRBV30 and J is TRBJ2-2; no clear D gene. Germline V gene lookup returns CDR1 GTSNPN and CDR2 SVGIG (reference sequence). The V gene lost 0 bases and the J gene lost 3 bases, with 5 bases spanning the gap. The CDR3 sequence is 13 residues long. Looking up the rest from reference TRBV30 and TRBJ2-2 gives the full variable domain: SQTIHQWPATLVQPVGSPLSLECTVEGTSNPNLYWYRQAAGRGLQLLFYSVGIGQISSEVPQNLSASRPQDRQFILSSKKLLLSDSGFYLCAWSVGDTGELFFGEGSRLTVL.

The J gene is TRBJ1-2, the V gene TRBV2, with D perhaps TRBD1 (5 bases). V lost 9 bases and J lost 7, with 18 bases in between. In germline, CDR1 is SNHLY, CDR2 FYNNEI. The CDR3 runs 13 residues. The CDR3 here is CARGRIGAGGYTF. The CDR3 nucleotides read TGTGCCAGAGGACGGATCGGGGCGGGTGGCTACACCTTC.

This clonotype was counted at least ten times. V and J are TRBV5-5 and TRBJ1-2; D is ambiguous. Germline V lookup: CDR1 SGHKS, CDR2 YYEKEE (reference sequence). Trimming took 2 bases from V and 7 from J, leaving 9 bases between them. This CDR3 contains 12 residues. DNA of the CDR3: TGTGCCAGCAGCTTTTCTGACGGTGGCTACACCTTC. Its protein product is CASSFSDGGYTF.

This clonotype occurred many times. The rearrangement uses TRBV4-1 and TRBJ1-5, with D possibly matching TRBD1 (5 bases). Germline V gene lookup returns CDR1 MGHRA and CDR2 YSYEKL. The germline V and J ends were trimmed by 0 bases and 6 bases, with 6 bases remaining between them. There are 13 residues in the CDR3. CDR3 loop: CASSQERGQPQHF. The CDR3 DNA reads as TGCGCCAGCAGCCAAGAGAGGGGTCAGCCCCAGCATTTT.

This clonotype is classed as medium-sized (0.01 to 0.1%). Here the CDR3 DNA reads TGTGCCAGCAGTTTATCCAAGGTTGGCTACACCTTC. Encoded protein: CASSLSKVGYTF. V and J are TRBV12-3 or TRBV12-4 and TRBJ1-2; D not certain. Trimming took 2 bases from V and 7 from J, leaving 8 bases between them. The CDR3 covers 12 residues.